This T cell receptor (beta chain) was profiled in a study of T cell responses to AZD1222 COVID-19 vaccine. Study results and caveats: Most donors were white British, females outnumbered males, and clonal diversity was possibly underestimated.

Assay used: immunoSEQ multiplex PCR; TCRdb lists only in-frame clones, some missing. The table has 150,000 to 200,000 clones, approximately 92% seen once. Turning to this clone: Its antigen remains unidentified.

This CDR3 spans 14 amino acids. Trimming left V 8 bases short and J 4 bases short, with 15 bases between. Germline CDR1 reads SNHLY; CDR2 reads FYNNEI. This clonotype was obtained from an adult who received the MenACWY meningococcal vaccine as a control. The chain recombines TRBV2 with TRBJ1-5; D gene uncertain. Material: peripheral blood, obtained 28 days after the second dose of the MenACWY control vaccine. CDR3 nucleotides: TGTGCCAGCCGCCTACTTGCGGGGAATCAGCCCCAGCATTTT. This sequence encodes CASRLLAGNQPQHF.